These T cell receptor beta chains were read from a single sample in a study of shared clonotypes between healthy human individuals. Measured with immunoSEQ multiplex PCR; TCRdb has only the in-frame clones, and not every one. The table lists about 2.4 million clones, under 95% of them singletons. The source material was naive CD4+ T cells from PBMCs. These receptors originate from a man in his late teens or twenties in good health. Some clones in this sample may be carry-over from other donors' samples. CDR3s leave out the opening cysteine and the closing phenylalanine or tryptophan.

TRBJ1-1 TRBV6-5 ASSYWEGRNTEAF
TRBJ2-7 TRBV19 ASSIGGPGTYEQY
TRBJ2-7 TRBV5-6 ASRPGEGYRDEQY
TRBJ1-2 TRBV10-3 AISEVRQFYGYT
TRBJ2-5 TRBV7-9 ASSFWGGETQY
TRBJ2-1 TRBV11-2 ASSLAGNSYNEQF
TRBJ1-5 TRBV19 ASSKFLGDQPQH
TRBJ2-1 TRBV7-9 ASSSGGIAYNEQF
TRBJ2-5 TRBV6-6 ASRELGGQETQY
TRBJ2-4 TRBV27 ASSLSGPGGDLRTKNIQY
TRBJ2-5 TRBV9 ASSGTSGSRETQY
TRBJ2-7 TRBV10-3 ASGPAVNLATNEQY
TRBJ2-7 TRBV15 ATSSGGSGRGHEQY
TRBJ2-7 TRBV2 ASSRDSYEQY
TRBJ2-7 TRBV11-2 ASSSRTGQGVLYSYEQY
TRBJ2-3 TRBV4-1 ASSSLTGPLQY
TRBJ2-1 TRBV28 ASSLGSGSLREQF
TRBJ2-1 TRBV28 ASSFPDRASNEQF
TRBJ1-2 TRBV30 AWSVNRGYGYT
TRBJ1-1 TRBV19 ASRNRLGQGGEAF
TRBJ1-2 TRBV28 ASSNRQSNYGYT
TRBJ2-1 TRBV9 ASSRGRTSGKSSYNEQF
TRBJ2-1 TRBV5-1 ASSFREQRSEQF
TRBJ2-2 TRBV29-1 SAYGGQGNTGELF
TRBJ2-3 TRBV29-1 SVGAPLRDTQY
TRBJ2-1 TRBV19 ASSGNLGKTSGRGRAFKF
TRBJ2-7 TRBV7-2 ASSLERAEQY
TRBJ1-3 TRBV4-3 ASSQGHIGNTIY